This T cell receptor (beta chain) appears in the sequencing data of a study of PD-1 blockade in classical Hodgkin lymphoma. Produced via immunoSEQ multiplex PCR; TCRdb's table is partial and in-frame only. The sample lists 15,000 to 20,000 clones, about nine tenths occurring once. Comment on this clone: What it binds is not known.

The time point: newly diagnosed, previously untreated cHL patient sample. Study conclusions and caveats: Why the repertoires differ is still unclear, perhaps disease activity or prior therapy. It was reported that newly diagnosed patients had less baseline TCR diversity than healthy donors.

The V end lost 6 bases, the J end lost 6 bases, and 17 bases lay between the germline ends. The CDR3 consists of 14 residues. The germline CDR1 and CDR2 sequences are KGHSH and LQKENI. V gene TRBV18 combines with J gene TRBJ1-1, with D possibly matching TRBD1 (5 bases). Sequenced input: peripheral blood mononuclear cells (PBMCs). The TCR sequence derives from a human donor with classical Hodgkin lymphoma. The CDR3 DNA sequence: TGTGCCAGCTCCCTTACGGGGGGTAAAGCTGAAGCTTTCTTT. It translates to CASSLTGGKAEAFF.